In its sample, the clone carrying this TCR beta chain was seen once. This entry comes from a study of blood T cell repertoires in COVID-19. For the study at large: Italy, Spain and the United States were the sources of the convalescent and acute COVID-19 samples. PBMCs, B-cell-depleted T cells, or T cells were the source of the cDNA or gDNA that made up the material.

In the original workflow: Amplification from reference gene primers served as the basis for estimated nucleated cell counts. Generated by immunoSEQ multiplex PCR, the TCRdb table keeps only in-frame clones and is missing some. The V and J calls and clone size are taken from that table; D and trimming were inferred from the DNA. This table holds under 140,000 clones, approximately 70% found once. V lost 4 bases, J lost 7 bases, and 19 bases lay in between. This CDR3 region has 14 residues. The germline V gene has CDR1 SQVTM and CDR2 ANQGSEA. This receptor was obtained from a woman aged 55-75 years with acute or convalescent COVID-19. Sequenced sample: peripheral blood. The chain links TRBV29-1 to TRBJ1-2; possibly TRBD1 for D (6 bases). CDR3 sequence: CSVGGIGQKSGYTF. In DNA, the CDR3 is TGCAGCGTTGGGGGGATTGGACAGAAAAGTGGCTACACCTTC.